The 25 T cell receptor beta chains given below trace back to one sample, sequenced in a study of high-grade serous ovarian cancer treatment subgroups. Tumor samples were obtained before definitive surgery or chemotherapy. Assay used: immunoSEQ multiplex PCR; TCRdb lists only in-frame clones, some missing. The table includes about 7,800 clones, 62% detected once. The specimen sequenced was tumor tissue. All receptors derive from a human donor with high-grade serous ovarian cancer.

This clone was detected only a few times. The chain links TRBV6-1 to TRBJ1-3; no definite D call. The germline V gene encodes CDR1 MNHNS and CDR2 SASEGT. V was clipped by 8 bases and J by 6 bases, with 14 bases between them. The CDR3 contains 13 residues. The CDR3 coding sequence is TGTGCCAGCGTCCCCGATTGGCAAAACACCATATATTTT. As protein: CASVPDWQNTIYF.

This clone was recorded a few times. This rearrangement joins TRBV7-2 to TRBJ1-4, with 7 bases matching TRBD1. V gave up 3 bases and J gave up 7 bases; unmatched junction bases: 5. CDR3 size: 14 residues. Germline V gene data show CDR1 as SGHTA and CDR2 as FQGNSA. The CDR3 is CASSLGQSREKLFF. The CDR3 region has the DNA TGTGCCAGCAGCTTGGGACAGTCTCGTGAAAAACTGTTTTTT.

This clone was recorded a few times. CDR3 amino acids: CASRRTGSSYNEQFF. CDR3 nucleotides: TGTGCCAGCAGACGCACGGGAAGCTCCTACAATGAGCAGTTCTTC. V and J are TRBV7-3 and TRBJ2-1, with a tentative D call TRBD2 (5 bases). Germline V gene lookup returns CDR1 SGHTA and CDR2 FQGTGA. The CDR3 covers 15 residues. The V gene lost 6 bases and the J gene lost 0 bases, with 12 bases spanning the gap.

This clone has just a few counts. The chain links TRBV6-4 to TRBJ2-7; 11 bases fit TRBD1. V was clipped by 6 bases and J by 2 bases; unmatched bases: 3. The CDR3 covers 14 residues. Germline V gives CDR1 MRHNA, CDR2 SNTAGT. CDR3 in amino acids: CASRGTGGPYEQYF. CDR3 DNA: TGTGCCAGCAGGGGGACAGGGGGTCCCTACGAGCAGTACTTC.

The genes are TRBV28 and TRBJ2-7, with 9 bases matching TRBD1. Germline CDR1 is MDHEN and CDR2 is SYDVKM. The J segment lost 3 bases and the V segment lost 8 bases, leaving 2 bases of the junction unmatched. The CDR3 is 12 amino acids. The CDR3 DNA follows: TGTGCCAGCTCGACAGGGGGCTACGAGCAGTACTTC. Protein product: CASSTGGYEQYF.

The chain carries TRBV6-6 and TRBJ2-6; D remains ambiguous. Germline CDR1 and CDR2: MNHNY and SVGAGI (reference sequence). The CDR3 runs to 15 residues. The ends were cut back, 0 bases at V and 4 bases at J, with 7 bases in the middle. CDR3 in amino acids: CASSYSAGGANVLTF. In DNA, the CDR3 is TGTGCCAGCAGTTACTCTGCCGGCGGGGCCAACGTCCTGACTTTC.

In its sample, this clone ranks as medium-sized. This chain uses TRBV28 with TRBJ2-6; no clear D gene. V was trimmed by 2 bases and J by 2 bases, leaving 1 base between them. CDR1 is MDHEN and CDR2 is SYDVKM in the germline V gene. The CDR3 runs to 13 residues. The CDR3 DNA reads TGTGCCAGCAGTTTAACTGGGGCCAACGTCCTGACTTTC. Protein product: CASSLTGANVLTF.

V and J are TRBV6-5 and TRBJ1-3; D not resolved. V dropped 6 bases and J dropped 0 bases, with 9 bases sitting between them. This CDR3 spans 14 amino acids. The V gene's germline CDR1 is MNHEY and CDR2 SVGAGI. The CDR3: CASRAQASGNTIYF. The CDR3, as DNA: TGTGCCAGCAGGGCACAAGCCTCTGGAAACACCATATATTTT.

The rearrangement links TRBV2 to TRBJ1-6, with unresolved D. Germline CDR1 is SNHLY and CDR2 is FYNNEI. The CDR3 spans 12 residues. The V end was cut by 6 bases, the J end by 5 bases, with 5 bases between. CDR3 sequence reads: CASRGNNSPLHF. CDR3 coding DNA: TGTGCCAGCAGGGGAAATAATTCACCCCTCCACTTT.

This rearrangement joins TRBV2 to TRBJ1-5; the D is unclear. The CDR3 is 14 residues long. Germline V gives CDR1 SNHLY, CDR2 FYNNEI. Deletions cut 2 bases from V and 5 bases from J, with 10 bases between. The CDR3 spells CASSETGIDQPQHF. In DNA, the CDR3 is TGTGCCAGCAGTGAAACTGGGATCGATCAGCCCCAGCATTTT. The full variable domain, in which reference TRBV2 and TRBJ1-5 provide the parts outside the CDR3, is EPEVTQTPSHQVTQMGQEVILRCVPISNHLYFYWYRQILGQKVEFLVSFYNNEISEKSEIFDDQFSVERPDGSNFTLKIRSTKLEDSAMYFCASSETGIDQPQHFGDGTRLSIL.

The CDR3 bases are TGTGCCAGCAGCCCCCCGGGGGCGATCACTGAAGCTTTCTTT. Its translation is CASSPPGAITEAFF. This sequence joins TRBV25-1 and TRBJ1-1; a possible D gene is TRBD1 (6 bases). Between the trimmed V and J ends, which lost 6 bases and 4 bases, there was a span of 15 bases. The CDR3 spans 14 residues. CDR1 and CDR2 (germline): MGHDK, SYGVNS.

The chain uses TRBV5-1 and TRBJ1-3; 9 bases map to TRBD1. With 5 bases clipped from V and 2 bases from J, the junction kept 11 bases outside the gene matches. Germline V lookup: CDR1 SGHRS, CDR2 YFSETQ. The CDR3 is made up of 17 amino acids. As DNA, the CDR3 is TGCGCCAGCAGATCCGACTTTTGGGACAGGGCTGGAAACACCATATATTTT. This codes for CASRSDFWDRAGNTIYF.

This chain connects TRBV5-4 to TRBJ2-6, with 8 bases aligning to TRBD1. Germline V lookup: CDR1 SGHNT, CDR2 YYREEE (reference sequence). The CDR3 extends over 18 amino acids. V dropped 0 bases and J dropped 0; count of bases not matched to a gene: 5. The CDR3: CASSLGGTGSSGANVLTF. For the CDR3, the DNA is TGTGCCAGCAGCTTGGGGGGGACAGGCTCCTCTGGGGCCAACGTCCTGACTTTC. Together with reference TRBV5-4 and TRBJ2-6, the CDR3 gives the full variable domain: ETGVTQSPTHLIKTRGQQVTLRCSSQSGHNTVSWYQQALGQGPQFIFQYYREEENGRGNFPPRFSGLQFPNYSSELNVNALELDDSALYLCASSLGGTGSSGANVLTFGAGSRLTVL.

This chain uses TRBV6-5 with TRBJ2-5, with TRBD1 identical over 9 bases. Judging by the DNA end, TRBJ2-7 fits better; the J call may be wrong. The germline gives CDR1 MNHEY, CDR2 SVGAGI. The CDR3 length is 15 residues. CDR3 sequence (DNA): TGTGCCAGCAGTTTCTCCGGGACAGGGCCCTACGAGCAGTACTTC. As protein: CASSFSGTGPYEQYF.

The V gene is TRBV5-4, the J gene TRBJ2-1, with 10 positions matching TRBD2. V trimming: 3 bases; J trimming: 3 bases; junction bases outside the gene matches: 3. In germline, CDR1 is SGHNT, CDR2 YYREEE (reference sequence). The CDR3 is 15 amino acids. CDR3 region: CASSSGTSVYNEQFF. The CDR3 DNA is TGTGCCAGCAGCTCCGGGACTAGCGTCTACAATGAGCAGTTCTTC. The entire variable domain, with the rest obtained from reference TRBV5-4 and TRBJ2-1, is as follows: ETGVTQSPTHLIKTRGQQVTLRCSSQSGHNTVSWYQQALGQGPQFIFQYYREEENGRGNFPPRFSGLQFPNYSSELNVNALELDDSALYLCASSSGTSVYNEQFFGPGTRLTVL.

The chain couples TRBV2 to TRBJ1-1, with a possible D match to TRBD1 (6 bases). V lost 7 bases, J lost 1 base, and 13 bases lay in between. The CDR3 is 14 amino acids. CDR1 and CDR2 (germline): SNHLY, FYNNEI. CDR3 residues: CASIRGQENTEAFF. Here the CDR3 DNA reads TGTGCCAGCATACGGGGGCAGGAGAACACTGAAGCTTTCTTT.

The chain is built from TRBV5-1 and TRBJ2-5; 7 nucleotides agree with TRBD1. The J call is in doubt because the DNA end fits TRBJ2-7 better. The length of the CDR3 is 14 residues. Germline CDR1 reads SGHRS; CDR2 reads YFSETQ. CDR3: CASSSGQWTYEQYF. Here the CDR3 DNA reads TGCGCCAGCAGCTCGGGACAGTGGACCTACGAGCAGTACTTC.

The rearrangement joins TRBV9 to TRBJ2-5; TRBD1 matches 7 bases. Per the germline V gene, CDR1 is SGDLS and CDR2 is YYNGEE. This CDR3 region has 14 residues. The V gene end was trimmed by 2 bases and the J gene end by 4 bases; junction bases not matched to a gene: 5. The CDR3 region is CASSVQGERETQYF. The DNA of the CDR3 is TGTGCCAGCAGCGTTCAGGGGGAACGAGAGACCCAGTACTTC.

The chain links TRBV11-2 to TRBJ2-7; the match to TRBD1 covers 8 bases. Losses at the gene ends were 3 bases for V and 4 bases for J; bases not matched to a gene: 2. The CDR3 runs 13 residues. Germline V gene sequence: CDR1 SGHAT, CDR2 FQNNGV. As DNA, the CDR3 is TGTGCCAGCAGCTTCGGACAGGGATACGAGCAGTACTTC. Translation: CASSFGQGYEQYF.

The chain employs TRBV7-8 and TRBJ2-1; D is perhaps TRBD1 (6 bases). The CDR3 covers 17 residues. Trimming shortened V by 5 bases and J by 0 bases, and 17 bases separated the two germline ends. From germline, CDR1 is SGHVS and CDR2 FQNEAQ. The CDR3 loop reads CASSNPQGWSSYNEQFF. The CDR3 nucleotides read TGTGCCAGCAGCAACCCACAGGGATGGAGCTCCTACAATGAGCAGTTCTTC.

As DNA, the CDR3 is TGTGCCAGCAGCTTAAAAGCGGGAGGGCGCCTCAATGAGCAGTTCTTC. Its protein product is CASSLKAGGRLNEQFF. The J gene is TRBJ2-1, the V gene TRBV5-4, with 10 bases matching TRBD2. This CDR3 is built from 16 residues. Germline V gene sequence: CDR1 SGHNT, CDR2 YYREEE (reference sequence). V lost 2 bases, J lost 6 bases, and 8 bases stayed unmatched.

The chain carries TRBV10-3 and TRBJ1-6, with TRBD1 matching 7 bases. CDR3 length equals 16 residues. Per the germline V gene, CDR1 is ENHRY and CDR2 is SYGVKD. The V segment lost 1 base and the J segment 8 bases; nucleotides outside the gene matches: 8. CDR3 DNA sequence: TGTGCCATCAGTGAGTTCAGACAGGGATCGGATTCACCCCTCCACTTT. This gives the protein CAISEFRQGSDSPLHF.

The CDR3 DNA follows: TGTGCCAGCAGCTTGGCCGGACAGGGCCCCGGTGCTTTCTTT. This sequence encodes CASSLAGQGPGAFF. The V call is TRBV5-6, the J call TRBJ1-1; 8 bases are shared with TRBD1. The CDR3 consists of 14 residues. The trim removed 0 bases at V and 11 bases at J, leaving 9 bases unmatched. Germline V lookup: CDR1 SGHDT, CDR2 YYEEEE.

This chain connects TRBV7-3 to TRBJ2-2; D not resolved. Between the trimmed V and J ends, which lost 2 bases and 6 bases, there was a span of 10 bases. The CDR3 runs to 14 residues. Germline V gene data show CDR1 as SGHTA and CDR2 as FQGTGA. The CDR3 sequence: CASSLAAGPGELFF. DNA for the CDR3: TGTGCCAGCAGCTTAGCGGCAGGCCCCGGGGAGCTGTTTTTT.

Written as DNA, the CDR3 is TGTGCCAGCCTGGGGAAGTACGGATACAATGAGCAGTTCTTC. Protein: CASLGKYGYNEQFF. The rearrangement links TRBV28 to TRBJ2-1; D remains unclear. The length of the CDR3 is 14 residues. With 8 bases removed from V and 4 bases from J, the gap between germline ends came to 15 bases. Germline-derived CDR1 and CDR2 are MDHEN and SYDVKM. The variable domain in full, with the rest retrieved from reference TRBV28 and TRBJ2-1, is DVKVTQSSRYLVKRTGEKVFLECVQDMDHENMFWYRQDPGLGLRLIYFSYDVKMKEKGDIPEGYSVSREKKERFSLILESASTNQTSMYLCASLGKYGYNEQFFGPGTRLTVL.